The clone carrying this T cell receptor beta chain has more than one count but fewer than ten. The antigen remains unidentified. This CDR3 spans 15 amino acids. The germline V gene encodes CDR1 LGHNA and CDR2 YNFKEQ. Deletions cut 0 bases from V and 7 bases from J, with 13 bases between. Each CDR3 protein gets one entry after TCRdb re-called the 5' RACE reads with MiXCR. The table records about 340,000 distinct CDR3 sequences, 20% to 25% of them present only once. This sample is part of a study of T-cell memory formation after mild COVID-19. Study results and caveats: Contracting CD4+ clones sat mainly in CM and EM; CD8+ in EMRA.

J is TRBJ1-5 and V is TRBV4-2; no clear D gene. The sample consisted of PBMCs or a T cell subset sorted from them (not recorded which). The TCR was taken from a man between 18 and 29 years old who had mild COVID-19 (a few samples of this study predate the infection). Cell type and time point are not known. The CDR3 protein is CASSQDIGGGQPQHF. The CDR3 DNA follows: TGTGCCAGCAGCCAAGATATTGGTGGCGGGCAGCCCCAGCATTTT.